These 24 T cell receptor beta chains came from one sample sequenced in a study of cytomegalovirus exposure and HLA in healthy donors. The study ran its PCR with 60 Vbeta and 13 Jbeta primers. Clones were read by immunoSEQ multiplex PCR, and TCRdb kept only the in-frame ones, dropping some. Here the sample spans some 140,000 clones, about 80% being singletons. Sequenced sample: PBMCs. These receptors were collected from a male donor in good health and CMV-seropositive.

This rearrangement joins TRBV7-9 to TRBJ2-2; 11 bases line up with TRBD2. This CDR3 contains 16 residues. The ends lost 4 bases at V and 4 bases at J; junction bases unmatched: 5. Germline V gives CDR1 SEHNR, CDR2 FQNEAQ (reference sequence). DNA for the CDR3: TGTGCCAGCAGCTCGACTAGCGGGATGCTCACCGGGGAGCTGTTTTTT. Translated: CASSSTSGMLTGELFF.

The rearrangement links TRBV11-2 to TRBJ2-7; TRBD1 matches 10 bases. The length of the CDR3 is 14 residues. V lost 3 bases and J lost 6; bases outside the gene matches: 5. CDR1 is SGHAT and CDR2 is FQNNGV in the germline V gene. The CDR3 spells CASSLGQGMGEQYF. The CDR3 DNA is TGTGCCAGCAGCTTGGGACAGGGGATGGGCGAGCAGTACTTC.

V gene TRBV5-1 combines with J gene TRBJ2-2; TRBD2 agrees at 12 bases. Looked up from germline, CDR1 is SGHRS and CDR2 is YFSETQ. Germline trimming cut 0 bases from V and 5 bases from J; bases unmatched to any gene: 2. The CDR3 totals 16 residues. For the CDR3, the DNA is TGCGCCAGCAGCTTGGGACTAGCGGGGGCTACCGGGGAGCTGTTTTTT. Translation: CASSLGLAGATGELFF. Variable domain in full (rest from reference TRBV5-1 and TRBJ2-2): KAGVTQTPRYLIKTRGQQVTLSCSPISGHRSVSWYQQTPGQGLQFLFEYFSETQRNKGNFPGRFSGRQFSNSRSEMNVSTLELGDSALYLCASSLGLAGATGELFFGEGSRLTVL.

The V call is TRBV11-2, the J call TRBJ2-5; D is possibly TRBD1 (6 bases). The germline V gene encodes CDR1 SGHAT and CDR2 FQNNGV. V shed 0 bases and J shed 5 bases, with 13 bases lying between them. The CDR3 covers 15 residues. This CDR3 reads CASSLEGWGRETQYF. In nucleotides, the CDR3 is TGTGCCAGCAGCTTAGAGGGGTGGGGGCGGGAGACCCAGTACTTC.

The chain has TRBV19 and TRBJ1-2; D is unclear. The V gene's germline CDR1 is LNHDA and CDR2 SQIVND (reference sequence). Deletions cut 2 bases from V and 6 bases from J, with 16 bases between. CDR3 length: 15 residues. The CDR3 region has the DNA TGTGCCAGTAGTATAAGTGGTTGGGCAGCCGATGGCTACACCTTC. Protein product: CASSISGWAADGYTF. Together with reference TRBV19 and TRBJ1-2, the CDR3 gives the full variable domain: DGGITQSPKYLFRKEGQNVTLSCEQNLNHDAMYWYRQDPGQGLRLIYYSQIVNDFQKGDIAEGYSVSREKKESFPLTVTSAQKNPTAFYLCASSISGWAADGYTFGSGTRLTVV.

The CDR3 region has the DNA TGTGCCAGCAGCCCCAGCGGGGGGGGCGGCTACGAGCAGTACTTC. This translates into CASSPSGGGGYEQYF. This chain links TRBV5-5 with TRBJ2-7, with 10 bases identical to TRBD2. Per germline, CDR1 SGHKS and CDR2 YYEKEE (reference sequence). This CDR3 spans 15 amino acids. V lost 4 bases, J lost 3 bases, and 7 bases stayed unmatched.

This clone appeared once. This sequence joins TRBV2 and TRBJ2-3; TRBD1 might be the D (5 bases). Trimming cost V 3 bases and J 4 bases, with 17 bases left between them. CDR1 is SNHLY, CDR2 FYNNEI, per germline. The CDR3 consists of 16 residues. CDR3: CASSDKGLQGADTQYF. The CDR3 DNA follows: TGTGCCAGCAGTGATAAGGGGCTTCAGGGCGCAGATACGCAGTATTTT.

The V gene is TRBV19, the J gene TRBJ1-1; 9 bases match TRBD1. The V and J ends lost 7 bases and 5 bases, in that order; junction bases with no gene match: 8. In germline, CDR1 is LNHDA, CDR2 SQIVND (reference sequence). The CDR3 runs 14 residues. The CDR3 DNA reads TGTGCCAGTAATACGGGACAGGGAGGGACTGAAGCTTTCTTT. Amino acid sequence: CASNTGQGGTEAFF.

This clone was detected ten times or more. This sequence joins TRBV7-9 and TRBJ2-7; D is perhaps TRBD1 (6 bases). Germline CDR1 is SEHNR and CDR2 is FQNEAQ (reference sequence). V was cut by 5 bases and J by 4 bases, with 21 bases left in between. The CDR3 sequence is 16 residues long. The CDR3 bases are TGTGCCAGCAGCCTCCACAGGGTGGGGGAGAAGTACGAGCAGTACTTC. Its translation is CASSLHRVGEKYEQYF. The entire variable domain, with the rest obtained from reference TRBV7-9 and TRBJ2-7, is as follows: DTGVSQNPRHKITKRGQNVTFRCDPISEHNRLYWYRQTLGQGPEFLTYFQNEAQLEKSRLLSDRFSAERPKGSFSTLEIQRTEQGDSAMYLCASSLHRVGEKYEQYFGPGTRLTVT.

The rearrangement uses TRBV19 and TRBJ2-7, with 11 bases identical to TRBD2. CDR3 size: 14 residues. The trim removed 4 bases at V and 4 bases at J, leaving 3 bases unmatched. Germline loops: CDR1 LNHDA, CDR2 SQIVND (reference sequence). CDR3 sequence (DNA): TGTGCCAGTAGTACACTAGCGGGAGTTTACGAGCAGTACTTC. This gives the protein CASSTLAGVYEQYF.

V is TRBV5-6 and J is TRBJ2-7; 8 bases map to TRBD1. The CDR3 loop spans 14 amino acids. The trim removed 2 bases at V and 3 bases at J, leaving 4 bases unmatched. Germline lookup yields CDR1 SGHDT and CDR2 YYEEEE. The CDR3 spells CASSFQGAYYEQYF. Here the CDR3 DNA reads TGTGCCAGCAGCTTTCAGGGGGCCTACTACGAGCAGTACTTC.

The genes are TRBV6-5 and TRBJ2-5; D possibly corresponds to TRBD1 (6 bases). The CDR3 totals 13 residues. The V end was cut by 6 bases, the J end by 5 bases, with 13 bases between. The germline V gene encodes CDR1 MNHEY and CDR2 SVGAGI. The CDR3 loop is CASSRTGSETQYF. For the CDR3, the DNA is TGTGCCAGCAGCCGTACAGGGAGCGAGACCCAGTACTTC.

The chain is built from TRBV7-9 and TRBJ1-1; tentatively, D is TRBD1 (5 bases). This CDR3 contains 15 residues. Germline V gene sequence: CDR1 SEHNR, CDR2 FQNEAQ (reference sequence). V lost 1 base to trimming and J lost 0 bases, with 9 bases between them. The CDR3 loop is CASSLEQGMNTEAFF. The CDR3 DNA follows: TGTGCCAGCAGCTTAGAGCAGGGAATGAACACTGAAGCTTTCTTT.

V and J are TRBV6-5 and TRBJ1-2; D remains ambiguous. V dropped 0 bases and J dropped 8 bases, with 13 bases sitting between them. The germline CDR1 and CDR2 sequences are MNHEY and SVGAGI. The CDR3 runs 14 residues. This CDR3 is CASSYSLAGDGYTF. The CDR3 nucleotides are TGTGCCAGCAGTTACTCTCTGGCGGGAGACGGCTACACCTTC.

The chain links TRBV5-4 to TRBJ1-5; no reliable D call. Germline CDR1 reads SGHNT; CDR2 reads YYREEE (reference sequence). V was shortened by 4 bases and J by 4 bases, with 12 bases between the two germline ends. This CDR3 has 14 amino acids. The CDR3 loop is CASSPAPGNQPQHF. CDR3 coding DNA: TGTGCCAGCAGCCCTGCCCCGGGGAATCAGCCCCAGCATTTT.

The rearrangement uses TRBV7-8 and TRBJ2-1, with D perhaps matching TRBD2 (6 bases). Germline V CDR1 and CDR2: SGHVS, FQNEAQ. Deletions cut 5 bases from V and 2 bases from J, with 16 bases between. CDR3 size: 16 residues. CDR3 amino acids: CASSVLGGGAYNEQFF. The CDR3, as DNA: TGTGCCAGCAGCGTATTGGGGGGAGGAGCCTACAATGAGCAGTTCTTC.

The chain links TRBV4-2 to TRBJ2-1, with D perhaps TRBD2 (7 bases). Trimming stripped 3 bases from V and 8 bases from J, with 17 bases between. This CDR3 is 15 amino acids long. Germline CDR1 LGHNA, CDR2 YNFKEQ. The CDR3 here is CASSQRGGRPHEQFF. CDR3 DNA: TGTGCCAGCAGCCAGAGGGGGGGCCGTCCTCATGAGCAGTTCTTC.

The V and J genes are TRBV7-9 and TRBJ2-4; TRBD2 agrees at 8 bases. The ends lost 5 bases at V and 5 bases at J; junction bases unmatched: 5. The CDR3 is made up of 14 amino acids. The V gene's germline CDR1 is SEHNR and CDR2 FQNEAQ (reference sequence). CDR3 protein: CASSLRGGENIQYF. CDR3 coding DNA: TGTGCCAGCAGCCTCCGGGGGGGAGAAAACATTCAGTACTTC.

The V gene is TRBV27, the J gene TRBJ2-3, with 7 bases lining up with TRBD2. The length of the CDR3 is 17 residues. CDR1 and CDR2 (germline): MNHEY, SMNVEV (reference sequence). V lost 0 bases and J lost 1; bases outside the gene matches: 7. CDR3 region: CASSLSLFGGGTDTQYF. DNA for the CDR3: TGTGCCAGCAGTTTATCCTTGTTTGGGGGGGGCACAGATACGCAGTATTTT.

This clone was observed a few times. J is TRBJ2-7 and V is TRBV19; 8 nucleotides align to TRBD1. J gave up 8 bases and V 1 base, and 4 bases lay outside the gene matches. CDR3 length: 13 amino acids. The germline CDR1 and CDR2 sequences are LNHDA and SQIVND (reference sequence). The DNA for the CDR3 is TGTGCCAGTAGTATAGGGACAGGGACGCAGCAGTACTTC. Amino acid sequence: CASSIGTGTQQYF.

The genes are TRBV28 and TRBJ2-7; 8 nucleotides align to TRBD1. CDR3 length: 17 residues. After removal of 5 bases from V and 3 bases from J, the junction contained 15 bases not matched to a gene. Germline V gene data show CDR1 as MDHEN and CDR2 as SYDVKM. CDR3 amino acids: CASSKTGDPSALYEQYF. CDR3 nucleotides: TGTGCCAGCAGTAAGACAGGGGACCCCTCAGCCCTCTACGAGCAGTACTTC.

V is TRBV29-1 and J is TRBJ1-2, with D maybe TRBD1 (6 bases). This CDR3 spans 18 amino acids. Trimming cost V 3 bases and J 14 bases, with 37 bases left between them. Germline CDR1 SQVTM, CDR2 ANQGSEA. The CDR3 region has the DNA TGCAGCGTTGATTATTGGTCGTTGAGGGACATCCAACCCCGGACGGGGACCTTC. It encodes CSVDYWSLRDIQPRTGTF.

Remarks on this clone: The sample carries other DNA sequences with the same CDR3. The rearrangement links TRBV11-2 to TRBJ1-1, with 8 bases aligning to TRBD1. Germline CDR1 and CDR2: SGHAT and FQNNGV. This CDR3 is 14 amino acids long. Trimming removed 5 bases from V and 3 bases from J; junction bases left unmatched: 5. CDR3 sequence (DNA): TGTGCCAGCAGCCGGCAGGGGGCTTACACTGAAGCTTTCTTT. Translating it yields CASSRQGAYTEAFF.

The V call is TRBV2, the J call TRBJ2-2; 8 bases align to TRBD2. Germline V gene sequence: CDR1 SNHLY, CDR2 FYNNEI. The junction had 11 bases not matched to a gene; V was cut back by 8 bases and J by 0 bases. The CDR3 loop spans 17 amino acids. For the CDR3, the DNA is TGTGCCAGCGGAGGGGTCCTAGCGGGCACGAACACCGGGGAGCTGTTTTTT. Amino acid sequence: CASGGVLAGTNTGELFF.